The entry below describes one T cell receptor (beta chain). The data were produced by immunoSEQ multiplex PCR, yet TCRdb's version contains in-frame clones alone and is incomplete. The data show 200,000 to 250,000 clones, 75% to 95% seen once. Germline values: CDR1 SGHTS, CDR2 YDEGEE. This CDR3 is 16 amino acids long. V lost 0 bases and J 3 bases, leaving 16 bases between the germline ends. The data derive from a study of cytomegalovirus exposure and HLA in healthy donors. The clonotype was recovered from a woman under 30 in good health and CMV-seronegative. What was sequenced was PBMCs. This chain joins TRBV5-8 and TRBJ2-7; D might be TRBD1 (5 bases). CDR3 DNA: TGTGCCAGCAGCTTGGCAGGGCTTGTTCAGGGCTACGAGCAGTACTTC. Encoded protein: CASSLAGLVQGYEQYF.